Shown below are 8 T cell receptor beta chains from a single sample sequenced in a study of post-analysis software for immune sequencing data (dated by TCRdb to the mid-2010s). Overall study outcomes, separate from this receptor: Significantly higher frequencies in patients than in controls were found for roughly 5 TRBV segments, including TRBV5-6, TRBV5-1 and TRBV20-1.

Their antigen targets remain unknown. The library was obtained by PCR. The data were produced on an Illumina HiSeq 2500. To reduce PCR and sequencing biases, unique molecular identifiers were incorporated into the TCR beta cDNA libraries. TCRdb applied fastp at Q25 and MiXCR to the public reads, then kept only in-frame beta chains. One record per CDR3 amino acid sequence lists the most common genes and DNA. The sample has hundreds of thousands of distinct CDR3 sequences on record, roughly three fifths of them singletons. Jointly, the top ten make up about 11% of the sample. The sample consisted of blood. The receptors derive from a girl aged 2 to 10 with multiple sclerosis.

The rearrangement joins TRBV3-1 to TRBJ2-1; D gene uncertain. Germline lookup yields CDR1 LGHDT and CDR2 YNNKEL (reference sequence). V lost 4 bases, J lost 10 bases, and 11 bases lay in between. There are 12 residues in the CDR3. This chain's CDR3 is CASSLRLREQFF. The DNA of the CDR3 is TGTGCCAGCAGCCTTAGGCTTCGGGAGCAGTTCTTC.

V usage is TRBV20-1 and J usage is TRBJ2-1; a possible D gene is TRBD2 (5 bases). With 2 bases removed from V and 0 bases from J, the gap between germline ends came to 17 bases. The CDR3 has 17 amino acids. CDR1 and CDR2 (germline): DFQATT, SNEGSKA (reference sequence). CDR3 sequence: CSARNPLGLGSYNEQFF. The CDR3 DNA follows: TGCAGTGCTAGAAACCCACTTGGACTCGGCTCCTACAATGAGCAGTTCTTC.

V is TRBV6-5 and J is TRBJ2-5; 9 nucleotides align to TRBD1. Trimming took 4 bases from V and 1 from J; bases not matched to a gene: 4. The CDR3 has 15 amino acids. Germline CDR1 is MNHEY and CDR2 is SVGAGI. The DNA of the CDR3 is TGTGCCAGCAGTTCCGGGACAGGGATCCAAGAGACCCAGTACTTC. Its protein product is CASSSGTGIQETQYF.

Notes on this clonotype: A junction end diverges from the germline sequence, so it may reflect a read error. This rearrangement joins TRBV7-9 to TRBJ2-7, with TRBD2 matching 9 bases. The length of the CDR3 is 15 residues. The germline gives CDR1 SEHNR, CDR2 FQNEAQ (reference sequence). The CDR3 sequence is CAGSSSVAGGHEQYF. The DNA of the CDR3 is TGTGCCGGCAGCTCGAGCGTCGCGGGAGGGCACGAGCAGTACTTC.

This chain connects TRBV5-1 to TRBJ2-1; 10 bases fit TRBD2. The CDR3 is made up of 16 amino acids. CDR1 is SGHRS, CDR2 YFSETQ, per germline. J gave up 5 bases and V 2 bases, and 7 bases lay outside the gene matches. The CDR3 loop is CASSFSLAGAHNEQFF. CDR3 coding DNA: TGCGCCAGCAGCTTTTCCCTAGCGGGGGCCCACAATGAGCAGTTCTTC. The complete variable domain, with remaining parts taken from reference TRBV5-1 and TRBJ2-1, reads KAGVTQTPRYLIKTRGQQVTLSCSPISGHRSVSWYQQTPGQGLQFLFEYFSETQRNKGNFPGRFSGRQFSNSRSEMNVSTLELGDSALYLCASSFSLAGAHNEQFFGPGTRLTVL.

This clonotype was counted a few times. This chain uses TRBV20-1 with TRBJ2-3; D might be TRBD2 (5 bases). CDR3 length: 16 amino acids. V lost 5 bases and J lost 0, with 18 bases in between. Germline lookup yields CDR1 DFQATT and CDR2 SNEGSKA (reference sequence). CDR3 in DNA: TGCAGTGCTGTTCGCGGAGCGGCGGCTAGCACAGATACGCAGTATTTT. Residues: CSAVRGAAASTDTQYF.

The rearrangement joins TRBV6-5 to TRBJ2-3; no definite D call. The CDR3 extends over 15 amino acids. Trimming shortened V by 5 bases and J by 5 bases, and 17 bases separated the two germline ends. Per the germline V gene, CDR1 is MNHEY and CDR2 is SVGAGI. The CDR3 DNA sequence: TGTGCCAGCAGTCCCCTGGGCCCTCCGGGAGATACGCAGTATTTT. Translating it yields CASSPLGPPGDTQYF.

This clonotype was observed once. The chain uses TRBV20-1 and TRBJ2-7, with TRBD2 matching 14 bases. Matching the DNA end better, TRBJ2-5 makes the J call doubtful. The CDR3 extends over 15 amino acids. CDR1 DFQATT and CDR2 SNEGSKA come from the germline V gene (reference sequence). The CDR3 DNA sequence: TGCAGTGCTTCCGGGACTAGCGGGGGCGGTGAGACCCAGTACTTC. Translation: CSASGTSGGGETQYF.